Presented here are 20 T cell receptor beta chains from one specimen sequenced in a study of blood T cell repertoires in COVID-19. Produced via immunoSEQ multiplex PCR; TCRdb's table is partial and in-frame only. Among 96,000 or so clones listed, more than 85% were seen once. Sequencing input: peripheral blood. Every receptor here comes from a man aged 60-69 years with acute or convalescent COVID-19.

This clone turned up a few times. The chain joins TRBV28 to TRBJ2-2; perhaps TRBD2 as D (5 bases). Trimming stripped 4 bases from V and 5 bases from J, with 17 bases between. CDR3 length: 16 residues. Germline V gene data show CDR1 as MDHEN and CDR2 as SYDVKM. CDR3 DNA sequence: TGTGCCAGCAGTTCCCGTTTCGGCCCGGGGACCGGGGAGCTGTTTTTT. As protein: CASSSRFGPGTGELFF.

The CDR3 DNA is TGCAGCGTTGCTATCACGGGCTCCTACAATGAGCAGTTCTTC. Protein product: CSVAITGSYNEQFF. The chain uses TRBV29-1 and TRBJ2-1; D is unclear. Germline CDR1 is SQVTM and CDR2 is ANQGSEA. The CDR3 is made up of 14 amino acids. Deletions cut 4 bases from V and 0 bases from J, with 10 bases between.

The J gene is TRBJ1-4, the V gene TRBV7-9; 9 bases are shared with TRBD1. With V trimmed by 5 bases and J by 5 bases, 3 bases remained unmatched. CDR1 and CDR2 (germline): SEHNR, FQNEAQ (reference sequence). This CDR3 is 14 amino acids long. The CDR3 spells CASSHGTGNEKLFF. DNA for the CDR3: TGTGCCAGCAGCCACGGGACAGGGAATGAAAAACTGTTTTTT.

For this clone: The germline gene is not matched at one end of the junction; a read error may be the cause. The chain carries TRBV7-2 and TRBJ2-3; D is tentatively TRBD1 or TRBD2 (6 bases each). The CDR3 is 15 residues long. Germline V gene sequence: CDR1 SGHTA, CDR2 FQGNSA. For the CDR3, the DNA is TGTGCCAGCACCTTAGGGGGGCGCGGGCCAGATACGCAGTATTTT. It specifies CASTLGGRGPDTQYF.

The chain recombines TRBV3-1 (or the pseudogene TRBV3-2) with TRBJ1-2; the match to TRBD1 covers 8 bases. This CDR3 has 14 amino acids. Trimming cost V 2 bases and J 7 bases; bases outside gene matches: 6. Germline V gene data show CDR1 as LGHDT and CDR2 as YNNKEL (reference sequence). This CDR3 reads CASSQPDDRGGYTF. The CDR3 DNA is TGTGCCAGCAGCCAACCGGATGACAGGGGTGGCTACACCTTC.

The chain recombines TRBV11-3 with TRBJ2-1, with TRBD1 matching over 7 bases. Germline V lookup: CDR1 SGHNT, CDR2 YENEEA. The length of the CDR3 is 15 residues. V was clipped by 2 bases and J by 4 bases; unmatched bases: 5. The CDR3 sequence: CASSLRGTAYNEQFF. The CDR3 DNA reads TGTGCCAGCAGCTTAAGGGGGACAGCATACAATGAGCAGTTCTTC.

The chain carries TRBV7-9 and TRBJ2-7; 8 positions agree with TRBD1. The J segment lost 3 bases and the V segment lost 5 bases, leaving 6 bases of the junction unmatched. CDR1 is SEHNR and CDR2 is FQNEAQ in the germline V gene (reference sequence). The CDR3 consists of 14 residues. In DNA, the CDR3 is TGTGCCAGCAGCAAGACAGGGGCAGGCTACGAGCAGTACTTC. Translating gives CASSKTGAGYEQYF.

Note on this clone: The junction shows a germline mismatch at one end, possibly a read error. V gene TRBV18 combines with J gene TRBJ2-7; 10 nucleotides line up with TRBD1. This CDR3 is 12 amino acids long. The germline V gene has CDR1 KGHSH and CDR2 LQKENI. The CDR3 DNA is TGTGCCAGCTCACTAGGACCGGGACAGGGGCAATTC. It is translated as CASSLGPGQGQF. The full variable domain, completed using reference TRBV18 and TRBJ2-7, is NAGVMQNPRHLVRRRGQEARLRCSPMKGHSHVYWYRQLPEEGLKFMVYLQKENIIDESGMPKERFSAEFPKEGPSILRIQQVVRGDSAAYFCASSLGPGQGQFGPGTRLTVT.

The CDR3 sequence is CASSLGQGAYEQYF. Written as DNA, the CDR3 is TGTGCCAGCAGTTTGGGACAGGGGGCTTACGAGCAGTACTTC. The chain couples TRBV27 to TRBJ2-7; 12 bases match TRBD1. V was pared by 3 bases and J by 4 bases, with 1 base of the junction left unmatched. The CDR3 totals 14 residues. Germline loops: CDR1 MNHEY, CDR2 SMNVEV (reference sequence).

This chain joins TRBV11-2 and TRBJ2-3, with D perhaps matching TRBD1 (6 bases). CDR1 is SGHAT and CDR2 is FQNNGV in the germline V gene. The V end was cut by 1 base, the J end by 2 bases, with 13 bases between. The length of the CDR3 is 16 residues. The CDR3 nucleotides are TGTGCCAGCAGCTTAGGGAAACAGGGAAACACAGATACGCAGTATTTT. Translation: CASSLGKQGNTDTQYF. Together with reference TRBV11-2 and TRBJ2-3, the CDR3 gives the full variable domain: EAGVAQSPRYKIIEKRQSVAFWCNPISGHATLYWYQQILGQGPKLLIQFQNNGVVDDSQLPKDRFSAERLKGVDSTLKIQPAKLEDSAVYLCASSLGKQGNTDTQYFGPGTRLTVL.

This chain uses TRBV5-1 with TRBJ2-5, with a tentative D call TRBD2 (6 bases). The CDR3 totals 16 residues. Trimming stripped 4 bases from V and 5 bases from J, with 21 bases between. CDR1 SGHRS and CDR2 YFSETQ come from the germline V gene. CDR3 region: CASSPTGDALGETQYF. CDR3 nucleotides: TGCGCCAGCAGCCCTACGGGGGACGCCCTCGGGGAGACCCAGTACTTC. The full variable domain, completed using reference TRBV5-1 and TRBJ2-5, is KAGVTQTPRYLIKTRGQQVTLSCSPISGHRSVSWYQQTPGQGLQFLFEYFSETQRNKGNFPGRFSGRQFSNSRSEMNVSTLELGDSALYLCASSPTGDALGETQYFGPGTRLLVL.

The chain employs TRBV20-1 and TRBJ2-2; D not resolved. Germline values: CDR1 DFQATT, CDR2 SNEGSKA (reference sequence). The CDR3 is 15 amino acids. Trimming stripped 3 bases from V and 2 bases from J, with 13 bases between. As DNA, the CDR3 is TGCAGTGCTAGTGGCGGCACGGCTAACACCGGGGAGCTGTTTTTT. Its translation: CSASGGTANTGELFF.

The chain carries TRBV28 and TRBJ1-1, with no clear D. Germline CDR1 MDHEN, CDR2 SYDVKM. V gave up 1 base and J gave up 2 bases, with 8 bases separating them. The CDR3 has 14 residues. The CDR3 loop reads CASSLLELNTEAFF. The CDR3 DNA sequence: TGTGCCAGCAGTTTATTAGAGCTAAACACTGAAGCTTTCTTT.

V and J are TRBV9 and TRBJ1-3; the D is unclear. Trimming removed 0 bases from V and 4 bases from J, with 11 bases in between. The CDR3 is made up of 15 amino acids. The germline V gene encodes CDR1 SGDLS and CDR2 YYNGEE. The CDR3 sequence: CASSVATGGGNTIYF. CDR3 nucleotides: TGTGCCAGCAGCGTAGCTACGGGAGGAGGAAACACCATATATTTT.

The genes are TRBV9 and TRBJ1-4, with TRBD1 identical over 9 bases. The germline CDR1 and CDR2 sequences are SGDLS and YYNGEE. This CDR3 has 16 residues. After removal of 2 bases from V and 4 bases from J, the junction contained 6 bases not matched to a gene. The CDR3 DNA is TGTGCCAGCAGCGTCAGACAGGGGGAAATTAATGAAAAACTGTTTTTT. Translation gives CASSVRQGEINEKLFF.

This clone was observed a few times. The chain couples TRBV3-1 (or the pseudogene TRBV3-2) to TRBJ1-5; 7 nucleotides match TRBD1. With V trimmed by 1 base and J by 7 bases, 7 bases remained unmatched. Germline lookup yields CDR1 LGHDT and CDR2 YNNKEL (reference sequence). The CDR3 has 15 amino acids. DNA of the CDR3: TGTGCCAGCAGCCAAGGAAGCTACAGGGGACAGCCCCAGCATTTT. This gives the protein CASSQGSYRGQPQHF.

The DNA for the CDR3 is TGTGCCAGCAGCTTAGAACTAATCCCCTACGAGCAGTACTTC. This encodes CASSLELIPYEQYF. The rearrangement links TRBV7-8 to TRBJ2-7, with D unresolved. CDR3 length: 14 amino acids. With 1 base removed from V and 2 bases from J, the gap between germline ends came to 9 bases. Germline V gene sequence: CDR1 SGHVS, CDR2 FQNEAQ.

This clone was observed once. This rearrangement joins TRBV5-6 to TRBJ2-7; 8 bases map to TRBD2. V shed 2 bases, J shed 2 bases, and the junction held 3 bases outside the gene matches. CDR3 length: 14 residues. The V gene's germline CDR1 is SGHDT and CDR2 YYEEEE. CDR3 coding DNA: TGTGCCAGCAGCTTACTAGCGGTTCCCTACGAGCAGTACTTC. It codes for CASSLLAVPYEQYF. The full variable domain, completed using reference TRBV5-6 and TRBJ2-7, is DAGVTQSPTHLIKTRGQQVTLRCSPKSGHDTVSWYQQALGQGPQFIFQYYEEEERQRGNFPDRFSGHQFPNYSSELNVNALLLGDSALYLCASSLLAVPYEQYFGPGTRLTVT.

The chain links TRBV11-2 to TRBJ2-1; D is undetermined. Deletions cut 0 bases from V and 6 bases from J, with 9 bases between. The CDR3 consists of 14 residues. Per the germline V gene, CDR1 is SGHAT and CDR2 is FQNNGV. The chain's CDR3 is CASSLELAINEQFF. In DNA form, the CDR3 reads TGTGCCAGCAGCTTAGAACTCGCGATCAATGAGCAGTTCTTC.

This chain connects TRBV28 to TRBJ1-1, with TRBD1 matching 9 bases. V shed 2 bases, J shed 11 bases, and the junction held 6 bases outside the gene matches. The CDR3 sequence is 13 residues long. The germline V gene encodes CDR1 MDHEN and CDR2 SYDVKM. The CDR3 is CASSLVGTGNAFF. The CDR3 DNA is TGTGCCAGCAGTTTAGTGGGGACAGGGAACGCTTTCTTT.